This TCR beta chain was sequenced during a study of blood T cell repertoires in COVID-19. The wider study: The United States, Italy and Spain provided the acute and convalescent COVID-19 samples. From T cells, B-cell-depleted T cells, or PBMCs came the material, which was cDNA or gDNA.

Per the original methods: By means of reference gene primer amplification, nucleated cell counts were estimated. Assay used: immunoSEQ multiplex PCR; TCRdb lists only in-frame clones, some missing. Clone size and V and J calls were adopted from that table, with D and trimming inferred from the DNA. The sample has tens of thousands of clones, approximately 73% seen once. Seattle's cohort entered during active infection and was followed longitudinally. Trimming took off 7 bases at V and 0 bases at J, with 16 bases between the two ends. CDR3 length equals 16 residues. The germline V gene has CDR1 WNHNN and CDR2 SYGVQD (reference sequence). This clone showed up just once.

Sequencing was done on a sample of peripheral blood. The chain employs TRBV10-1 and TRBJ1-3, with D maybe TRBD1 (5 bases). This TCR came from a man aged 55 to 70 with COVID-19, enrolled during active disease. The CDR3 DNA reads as TGCGCCAGCACCCCCGGAGGGGCGAGCTCTGGAAACACCATATATTTT. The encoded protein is CASTPGGASSGNTIYF.